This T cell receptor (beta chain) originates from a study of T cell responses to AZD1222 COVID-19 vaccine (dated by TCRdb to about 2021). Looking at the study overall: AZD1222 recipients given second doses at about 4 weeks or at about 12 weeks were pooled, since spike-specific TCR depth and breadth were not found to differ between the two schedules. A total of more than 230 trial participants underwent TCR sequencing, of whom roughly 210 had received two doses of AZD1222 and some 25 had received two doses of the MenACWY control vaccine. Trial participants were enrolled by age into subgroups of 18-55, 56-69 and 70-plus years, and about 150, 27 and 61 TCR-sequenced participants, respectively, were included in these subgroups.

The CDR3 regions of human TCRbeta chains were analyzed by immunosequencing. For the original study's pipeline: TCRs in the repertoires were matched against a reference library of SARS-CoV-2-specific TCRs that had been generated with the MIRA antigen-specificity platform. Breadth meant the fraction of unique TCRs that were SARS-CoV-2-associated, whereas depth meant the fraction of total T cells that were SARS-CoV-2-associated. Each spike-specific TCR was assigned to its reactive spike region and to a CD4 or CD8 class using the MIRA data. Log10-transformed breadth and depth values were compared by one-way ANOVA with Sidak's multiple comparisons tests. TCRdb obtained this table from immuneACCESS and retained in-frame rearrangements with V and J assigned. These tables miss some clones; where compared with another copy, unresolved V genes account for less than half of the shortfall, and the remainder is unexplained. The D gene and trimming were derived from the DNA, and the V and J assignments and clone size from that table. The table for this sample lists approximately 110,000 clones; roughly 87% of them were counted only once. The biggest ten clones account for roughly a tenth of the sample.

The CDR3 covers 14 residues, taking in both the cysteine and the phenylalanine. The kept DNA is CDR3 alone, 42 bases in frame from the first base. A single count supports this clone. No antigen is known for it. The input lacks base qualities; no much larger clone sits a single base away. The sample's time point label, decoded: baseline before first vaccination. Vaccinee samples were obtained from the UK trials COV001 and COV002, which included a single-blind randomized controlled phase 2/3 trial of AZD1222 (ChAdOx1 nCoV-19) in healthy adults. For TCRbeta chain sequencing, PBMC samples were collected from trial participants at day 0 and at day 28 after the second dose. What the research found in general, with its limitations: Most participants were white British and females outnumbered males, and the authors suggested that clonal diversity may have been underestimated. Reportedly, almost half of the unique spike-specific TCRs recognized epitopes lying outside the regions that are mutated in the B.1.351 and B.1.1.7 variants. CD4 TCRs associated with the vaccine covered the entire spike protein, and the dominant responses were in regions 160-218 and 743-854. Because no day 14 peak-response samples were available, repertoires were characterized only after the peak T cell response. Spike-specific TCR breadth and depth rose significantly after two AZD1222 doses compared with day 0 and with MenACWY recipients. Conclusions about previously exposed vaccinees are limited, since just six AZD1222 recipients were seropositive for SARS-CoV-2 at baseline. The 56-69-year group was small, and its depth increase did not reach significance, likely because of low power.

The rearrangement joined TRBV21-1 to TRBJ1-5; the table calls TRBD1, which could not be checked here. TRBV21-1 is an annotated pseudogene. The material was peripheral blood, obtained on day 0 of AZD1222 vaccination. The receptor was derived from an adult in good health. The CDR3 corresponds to CASSKGTANQPQHF. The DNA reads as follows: TGTGCCAGCAGCAAAGGGACAGCAAATCAGCCCCAGCATTTT.